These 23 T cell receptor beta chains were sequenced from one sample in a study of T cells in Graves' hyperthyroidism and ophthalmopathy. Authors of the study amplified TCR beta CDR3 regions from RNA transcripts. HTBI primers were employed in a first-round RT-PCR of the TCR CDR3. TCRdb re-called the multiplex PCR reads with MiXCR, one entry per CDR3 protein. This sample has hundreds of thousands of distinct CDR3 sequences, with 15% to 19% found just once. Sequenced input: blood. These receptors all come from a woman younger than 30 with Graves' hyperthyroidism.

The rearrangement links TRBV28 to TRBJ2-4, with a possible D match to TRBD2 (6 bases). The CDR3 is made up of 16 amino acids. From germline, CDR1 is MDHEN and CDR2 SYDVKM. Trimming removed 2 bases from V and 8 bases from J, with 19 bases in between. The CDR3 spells CASSLTGRGGRDIQYF. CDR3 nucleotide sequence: TGTGCCAGCAGTTTAACGGGTCGGGGAGGTAGGGACATTCAGTACTTC.

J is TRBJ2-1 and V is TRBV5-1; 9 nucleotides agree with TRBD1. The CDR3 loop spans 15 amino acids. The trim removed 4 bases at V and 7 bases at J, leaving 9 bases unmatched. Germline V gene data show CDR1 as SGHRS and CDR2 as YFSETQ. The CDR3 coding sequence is TGCGCCAGCAGCGAGCCTAGGACAGGGGCAAATGAGCAGTTCTTC. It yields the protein CASSEPRTGANEQFF.

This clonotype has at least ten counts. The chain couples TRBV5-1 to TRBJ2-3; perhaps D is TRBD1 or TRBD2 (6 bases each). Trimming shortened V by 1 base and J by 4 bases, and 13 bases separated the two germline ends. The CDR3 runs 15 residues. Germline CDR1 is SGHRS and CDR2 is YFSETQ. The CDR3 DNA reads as TGCGCCAGCAGCTTGTCGCGTGGGGGGCCAGATACGCAGTATTTT. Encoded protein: CASSLSRGGPDTQYF.

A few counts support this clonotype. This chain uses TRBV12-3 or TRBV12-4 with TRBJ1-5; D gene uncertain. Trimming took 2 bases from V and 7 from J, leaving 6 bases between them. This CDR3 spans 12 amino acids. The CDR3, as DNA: TGTGCCAGCAGTTTATTCACCCAGCCCCAGCATTTT. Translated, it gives CASSLFTQPQHF.

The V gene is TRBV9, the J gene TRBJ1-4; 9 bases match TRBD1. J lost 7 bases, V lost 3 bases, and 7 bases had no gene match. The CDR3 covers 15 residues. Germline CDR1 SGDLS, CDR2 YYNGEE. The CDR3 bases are TGTGCCAGCAGCGCCTACAGGGGGCAAGGTGAAAAACTGTTTTTT. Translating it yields CASSAYRGQGEKLFF.

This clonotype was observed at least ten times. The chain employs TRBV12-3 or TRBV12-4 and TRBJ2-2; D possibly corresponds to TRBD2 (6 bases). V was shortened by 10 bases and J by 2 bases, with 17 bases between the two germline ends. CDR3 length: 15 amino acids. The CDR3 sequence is CATRLGGKNTGELFF. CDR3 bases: TGTGCCACCCGGTTAGGCGGGAAAAACACCGGGGAGCTGTTTTTT.

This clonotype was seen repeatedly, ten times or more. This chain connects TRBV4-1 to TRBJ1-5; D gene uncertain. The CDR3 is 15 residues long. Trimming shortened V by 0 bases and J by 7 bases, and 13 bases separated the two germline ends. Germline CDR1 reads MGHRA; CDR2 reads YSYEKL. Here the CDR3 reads CASSQDIGVGQPQHF. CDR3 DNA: TGCGCCAGCAGCCAAGATATTGGGGTAGGACAGCCCCAGCATTTT.

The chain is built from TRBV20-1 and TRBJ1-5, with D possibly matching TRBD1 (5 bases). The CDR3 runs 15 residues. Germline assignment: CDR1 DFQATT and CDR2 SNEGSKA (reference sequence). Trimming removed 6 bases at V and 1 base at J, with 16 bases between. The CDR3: CSAPRGGGSNQPQHF. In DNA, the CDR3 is TGCAGTGCGCCCCGGGGGGGTGGAAGCAATCAGCCCCAGCATTTT.

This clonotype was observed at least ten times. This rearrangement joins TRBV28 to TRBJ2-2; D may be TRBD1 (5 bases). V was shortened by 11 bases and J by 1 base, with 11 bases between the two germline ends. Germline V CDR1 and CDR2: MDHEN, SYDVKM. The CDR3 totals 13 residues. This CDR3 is CAHGQGNTGELFF. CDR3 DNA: TGTGCCCATGGGCAGGGGAACACCGGGGAGCTGTTTTTT.

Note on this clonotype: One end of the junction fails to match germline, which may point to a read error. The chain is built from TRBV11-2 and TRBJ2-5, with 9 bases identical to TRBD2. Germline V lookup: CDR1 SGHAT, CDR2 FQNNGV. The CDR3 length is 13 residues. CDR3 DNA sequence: TGTGCCAGCAGGCCTACCTCTAGCGGGACCCAATACTTC. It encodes CASRPTSSGTQYF.

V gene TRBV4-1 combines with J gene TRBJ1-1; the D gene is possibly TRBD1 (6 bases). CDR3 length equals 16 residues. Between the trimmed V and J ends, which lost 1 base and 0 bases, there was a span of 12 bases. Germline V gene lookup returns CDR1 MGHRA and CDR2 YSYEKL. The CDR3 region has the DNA TGCGCCAGCAGCCAAGGGGGGGGCGGGGTGAACACTGAAGCTTTCTTT. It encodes CASSQGGGGVNTEAFF.

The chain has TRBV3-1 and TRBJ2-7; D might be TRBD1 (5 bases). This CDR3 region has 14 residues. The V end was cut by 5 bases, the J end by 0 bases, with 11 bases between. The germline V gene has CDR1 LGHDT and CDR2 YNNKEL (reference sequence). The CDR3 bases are TGTGCCAGCAGCAAAGGGGCATTCTCCTACGAGCAGTACTTC. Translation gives CASSKGAFSYEQYF.

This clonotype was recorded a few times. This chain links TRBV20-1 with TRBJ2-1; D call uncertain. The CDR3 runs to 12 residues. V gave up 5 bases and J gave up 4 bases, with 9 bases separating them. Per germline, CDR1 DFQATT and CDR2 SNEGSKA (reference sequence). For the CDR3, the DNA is TGCAGTGCTGTCACACCGTACAATGAGCAGTTCTTC. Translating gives CSAVTPYNEQFF.

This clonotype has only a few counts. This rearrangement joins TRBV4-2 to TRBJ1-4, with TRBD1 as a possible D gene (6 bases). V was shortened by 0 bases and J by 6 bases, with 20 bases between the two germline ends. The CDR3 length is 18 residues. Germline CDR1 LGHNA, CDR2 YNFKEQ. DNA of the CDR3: TGTGCCAGCAGCCAAGATCTTGCGATCAGGGGCTCTTATGAAAAACTGTTTTTT. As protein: CASSQDLAIRGSYEKLFF.

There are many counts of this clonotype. In nucleotides, the CDR3 is TGTGCCAGCAGCTTACCTACTCCCTACGAGCAGTACTTC. Translation gives CASSLPTPYEQYF. The chain has TRBV7-2 and TRBJ2-7; D unclear. Trimming stripped 2 bases from V and 2 bases from J, with 7 bases between. The germline V gene encodes CDR1 SGHTA and CDR2 FQGNSA. This CDR3 contains 13 residues.

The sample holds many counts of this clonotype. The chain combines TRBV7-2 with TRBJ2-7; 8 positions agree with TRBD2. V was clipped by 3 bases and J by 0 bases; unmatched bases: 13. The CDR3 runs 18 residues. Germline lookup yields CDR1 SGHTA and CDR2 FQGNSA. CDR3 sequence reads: CASSFRATSGGNSYEQYF. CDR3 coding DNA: TGTGCCAGCAGCTTCCGGGCCACGTCGGGGGGGAACTCCTACGAGCAGTACTTC.

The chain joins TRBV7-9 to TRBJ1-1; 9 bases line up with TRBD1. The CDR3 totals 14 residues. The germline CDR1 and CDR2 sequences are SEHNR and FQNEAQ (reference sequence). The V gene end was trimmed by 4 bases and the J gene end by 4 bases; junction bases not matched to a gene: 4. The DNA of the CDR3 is TGTGCCAGCAGCTCTCCGGGACAGGGCACTGAAGCTTTCTTT. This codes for CASSSPGQGTEAFF.

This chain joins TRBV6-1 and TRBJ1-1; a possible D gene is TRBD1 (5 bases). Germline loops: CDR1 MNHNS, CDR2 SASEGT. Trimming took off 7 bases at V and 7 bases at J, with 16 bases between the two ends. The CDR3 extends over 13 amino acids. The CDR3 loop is CASNITPGSEAFF. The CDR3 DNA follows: TGTGCCAGCAATATCACTCCAGGGAGTGAAGCTTTCTTT.

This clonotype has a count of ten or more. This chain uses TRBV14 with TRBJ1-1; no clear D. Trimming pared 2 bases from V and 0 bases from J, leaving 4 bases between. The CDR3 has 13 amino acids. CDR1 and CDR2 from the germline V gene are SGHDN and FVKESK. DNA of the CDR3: TGTGCCAGCAGCCAAAAGTTGAACACTGAAGCTTTCTTT. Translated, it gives CASSQKLNTEAFF.

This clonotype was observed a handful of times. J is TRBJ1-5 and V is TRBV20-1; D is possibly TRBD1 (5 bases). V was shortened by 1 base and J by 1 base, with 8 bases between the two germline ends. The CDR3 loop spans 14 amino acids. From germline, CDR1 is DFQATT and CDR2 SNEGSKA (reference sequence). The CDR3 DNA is TGCAGTGCTAGAGCCAGGGACAGCAATCAGCCCCAGCATTTT. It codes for CSARARDSNQPQHF.

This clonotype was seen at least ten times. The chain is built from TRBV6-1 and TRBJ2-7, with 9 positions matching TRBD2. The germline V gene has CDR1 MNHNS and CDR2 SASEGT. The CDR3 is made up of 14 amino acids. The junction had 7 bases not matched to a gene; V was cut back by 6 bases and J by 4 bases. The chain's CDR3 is CASRKAGGSYEQYF. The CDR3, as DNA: TGTGCCAGCAGAAAAGCGGGAGGCTCGTACGAGCAGTACTTC.

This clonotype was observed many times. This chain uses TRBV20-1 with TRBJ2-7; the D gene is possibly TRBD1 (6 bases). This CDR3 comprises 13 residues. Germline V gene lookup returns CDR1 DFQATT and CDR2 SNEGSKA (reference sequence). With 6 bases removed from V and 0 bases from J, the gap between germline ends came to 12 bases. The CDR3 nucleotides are TGCAGTGCGGAACGGGACAACTCCTACGAGCAGTACTTC. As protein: CSAERDNSYEQYF.

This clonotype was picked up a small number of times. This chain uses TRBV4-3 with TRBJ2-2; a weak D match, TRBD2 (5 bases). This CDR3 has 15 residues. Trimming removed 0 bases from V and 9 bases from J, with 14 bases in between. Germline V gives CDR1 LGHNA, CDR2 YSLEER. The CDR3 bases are TGCGCCAGCAGCCAAGATCCCCTAGCCCCCAGGGAGCTGTTTTTT. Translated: CASSQDPLAPRELFF.